Shown below are 2 T cell receptor beta chains from a single sample sequenced in a study of cytomegalovirus exposure and HLA in healthy donors. Use of 60 Vbeta and 13 Jbeta primers characterized the PCR. Sequenced by immunoSEQ multiplex PCR; TCRdb stores in-frame clones only, minus some. The table includes about 55,000 clones, about 80% detected once. Material: PBMCs. The origin of the receptors is a female donor in good health and CMV-seronegative.

The V and J genes are TRBV2 and TRBJ2-5, with D hard to call. Germline lookup yields CDR1 SNHLY and CDR2 FYNNEI. The CDR3 is 14 residues long. Trimming shortened V by 3 bases and J by 1 base, and 9 bases separated the two germline ends. The CDR3 region has the DNA TGTGCCAGCAGTGACCGCACTTTCCAAGAGACCCAGTACTTC. Protein sequence: CASSDRTFQETQYF.

The chain has TRBV30 and TRBJ1-6; 8 bases match TRBD1. This CDR3 is 15 amino acids long. V gave up 0 bases and J gave up 7 bases; unmatched junction bases: 5. Looked up from germline, CDR1 is GTSNPN and CDR2 is SVGIG (reference sequence). The CDR3, as DNA: TGTGCCTGGAGTGTGACAGGGGCTAACAATTCACCCCTCCACTTT. It codes for CAWSVTGANNSPLHF.